The clone carrying this T cell receptor beta chain was detected only a few times. What it binds is unknown. The data are from a study of T cell repertoires in cytomegalovirus infection. The study's findings and limits: HLA-C-restricted CMV clonotypes gave the most frequent clonotype in two of eight donors. Of the TCR beta families, the public ones yielded a cumulative frequency that identified carriers of CMV plus the relevant HLA.

TCRdb re-called the reads with MiXCR, one entry per CDR3 protein. The table lists some 160,000 distinct CDR3 sequences, about 15% of them singletons, with 18% in the top ten. The CDR3 is 15 residues long. Germline CDR1 reads SGHDT; CDR2 reads YYEEEE. J gave up 3 bases and V 4 bases, and 7 bases lay outside the gene matches. Sequenced: CD8+ T cells from PBMCs. This sequence was found in a human donor in good health (CMV status not recorded). Some clones in this sample may be carry-over from other donors' samples. The chain combines TRBV5-6 with TRBJ2-7; 10 bases are shared with TRBD2. CDR3 DNA sequence: TGTGCCAGCAGCCGTTGGGCTAGCGGGAGCTACGAGCAGTACTTC. It codes for CASSRWASGSYEQYF. The variable domain in full, with the rest retrieved from reference TRBV5-6 and TRBJ2-7, is DAGVTQSPTHLIKTRGQQVTLRCSPKSGHDTVSWYQQALGQGPQFIFQYYEEEERQRGNFPDRFSGHQFPNYSSELNVNALLLGDSALYLCASSRWASGSYEQYFGPGTRLTVT.